The 22 T cell receptor beta chains presented below share a single source sample, sequenced in a study of cytomegalovirus exposure and HLA in healthy donors (dated by TCRdb to 2017 to 2019). Library generation was performed with the immunoSEQ multiplex PCR assay. The multiplex PCR relied on a mix of 60 forward primers for TCR Vbeta segments and 13 reverse primers for TCR Jbeta segments. TCRdb provides this immuneACCESS table in a form limited to in-frame rearrangements. Some clones are lacking; in checked studies, under half of them reflect an unresolved V gene, and why the rest are absent is not known. The sample yields 100,000 to 150,000 clones; 80% to 85% were counted once. The ten largest clones take up around 0.99% of the sample. The sequenced sample was PBMCs. Every receptor here comes from a woman in her 30s in good health and CMV-seronegative.

The chain carries TRBV2 and TRBJ2-7; D is perhaps TRBD2 (5 bases). Germline CDR1 and CDR2: SNHLY and FYNNEI. V was shortened by 4 bases and J by 7 bases, with 14 bases between the two germline ends. This CDR3 has 13 amino acids. The DNA for the CDR3 is TGTGCCAGCAGTGCCCTGACTAACTGGGAGCAGTACTTC. The encoded protein is CASSALTNWEQYF.

The chain uses TRBV29-1 and TRBJ2-5, with TRBD2 as a possible D gene (5 bases). The J call is in doubt because the DNA end fits TRBJ2-7 better. Germline CDR1 reads SQVTM; CDR2 reads ANQGSEA. This CDR3 is 12 amino acids long. The CDR3 here is CSVGAGGHEQYF. DNA of the CDR3: TGCAGCGTTGGCGCGGGCGGCCACGAGCAGTACTTC.

The chain has TRBV29-1 and TRBJ1-6; D unclear. CDR3 length equals 15 residues. The germline V gene has CDR1 SQVTM and CDR2 ANQGSEA. With 3 bases removed from V and 9 bases from J, the gap between germline ends came to 18 bases. The CDR3 spells CSVDPPVGEGSPLHF. DNA for the CDR3: TGCAGCGTTGATCCCCCTGTTGGGGAGGGTTCACCCCTCCACTTT. The variable domain in full, with the rest retrieved from reference TRBV29-1 and TRBJ1-6, is SAVISQKPSRDICQRGTSLTIQCQVDSQVTMMFWYRQQPGQSLTLIATANQGSEATYESGFVIDKFPISRPNLTFSTLTVSNMSPEDSSIYLCSVDPPVGEGSPLHFGNGTRLTVT.

The chain links TRBV27 to TRBJ2-1; D unclear. The V end was cut by 6 bases, the J end by 4 bases, with 10 bases between. This CDR3 is built from 13 residues. Per the germline V gene, CDR1 is MNHEY and CDR2 is SMNVEV (reference sequence). CDR3 DNA sequence: TGTGCCAGCAGCCGGGTGAGGTACAATGAGCAGTTCTTC. This sequence encodes CASSRVRYNEQFF.

Here the CDR3 reads CASSLEWATGELFF. The CDR3 DNA reads as TGTGCCAGCAGCTTAGAATGGGCTACCGGGGAGCTGTTTTTT. The gene calls are TRBV7-8 and TRBJ2-2; D unresolved. The germline V and J ends were trimmed by 1 base and 5 bases, with 8 bases remaining between them. The CDR3 length is 14 residues. The germline V gene has CDR1 SGHVS and CDR2 FQNEAQ.

A single count supports this clone. The chain carries TRBV7-9 and TRBJ1-2; the D is unclear. Germline CDR1 SEHNR, CDR2 FQNEAQ (reference sequence). The CDR3 runs to 11 residues. The CDR3 loop is CAQASSYGYTF. The DNA of the CDR3 is TGTGCTCAAGCTTCGAGCTATGGCTACACCTTC.

The CDR3, as DNA: TGTGCCAGCAGCCATAGCGGGGGGGCCGTCGATACGCAGTATTTT. Amino acids: CASSHSGGAVDTQYF. The V call is TRBV7-3, the J call TRBJ2-3; the match to TRBD2 covers 11 bases. The CDR3 spans 15 residues. Germline V gene sequence: CDR1 SGHTA, CDR2 FQGTGA. Unmatched junction bases numbered 7, after V lost 5 bases and J lost 6 bases.

In DNA, the CDR3 is TGTGCCAGCAGTTCGGGACTAGCGGGAGGCAATGAGCAGTTCTTC. It specifies CASSSGLAGGNEQFF. V gene TRBV6-5 combines with J gene TRBJ2-1, with 15 bases identical to TRBD2. Trimming at V came to 4 bases and at J to 6 bases, leaving 1 base not matched to a gene. The CDR3 spans 15 residues. The germline V gene has CDR1 MNHEY and CDR2 SVGAGI.

This clone came up a few times. This chain uses TRBV6-5 with TRBJ2-1; 10 nucleotides line up with TRBD2. In germline, CDR1 is MNHEY, CDR2 SVGAGI. This CDR3 has 15 residues. Germline trimming cut 8 bases from V and 7 bases from J; bases unmatched to any gene: 11. CDR3 amino acids: CASSLAGEKYNEQFF. CDR3 nucleotide sequence: TGTGCCAGCTCGCTAGCGGGAGAGAAATATAATGAGCAGTTCTTC.

J is TRBJ1-6 and V is TRBV2; a possible D gene is TRBD1 (6 bases). Trimming pared 6 bases from V and 5 bases from J, leaving 14 bases between. Germline values: CDR1 SNHLY, CDR2 FYNNEI. This CDR3 is 15 amino acids long. The CDR3 is CASSLDRGNNSPLHF. CDR3 nucleotides: TGTGCCAGCAGCCTGGACAGAGGCAATAATTCACCCCTCCACTTT.

The chain couples TRBV19 to TRBJ2-3, with D tentatively TRBD2 (5 bases). V lost 5 bases, J lost 14 bases, and 17 bases lay in between. Germline V lookup: CDR1 LNHDA, CDR2 SQIVND (reference sequence). This CDR3 has 12 residues. The CDR3 region is CASSPQDLPTYF. CDR3 nucleotides: TGTGCCAGTAGTCCCCAGGACTTACCGACGTATTTT. The complete variable domain, with remaining parts taken from reference TRBV19 and TRBJ2-3, reads DGGITQSPKYLFRKEGQNVTLSCEQNLNHDAMYWYRQDPGQGLRLIYYSQIVNDFQKGDIAEGYSVSREKKESFPLTVTSAQKNPTAFYLCASSPQDLPTYFGPGTRLTVL.

CDR3 protein: CASSPSGTNGNTIYF. Written as DNA, the CDR3 is TGTGCCAGCTCACCGTCCGGGACAAACGGAAACACCATATATTTT. This chain joins TRBV18 and TRBJ1-3, with a tentative D call TRBD1 (6 bases). CDR3 length: 15 residues. V shed 3 bases and J shed 4 bases, with 13 bases lying between them. Germline V gives CDR1 KGHSH, CDR2 LQKENI.

The gene calls are TRBV6-6 and TRBJ1-1; 7 bases map to TRBD1. The CDR3 has 15 residues. V shed 4 bases, J shed 1 base, and the junction held 6 bases outside the gene matches. The germline V gene encodes CDR1 MNHNY and CDR2 SVGAGI (reference sequence). CDR3 region: CASSSYRGPNTEAFF. The DNA of the CDR3 is TGTGCCAGCAGTTCATACAGGGGCCCGAACACTGAAGCTTTCTTT.

The rearrangement links TRBV14 to TRBJ1-1, with a weak D call TRBD1 (6 bases). The CDR3 totals 15 residues. Trimming removed 2 bases at V and 5 bases at J, with 15 bases between. Germline V CDR1 and CDR2: SGHDN, FVKESK. The DNA of the CDR3 is TGTGCCAGCAGCCAAAGCGGCAGGGGCGGAACTGAAGCTTTCTTT. Translating gives CASSQSGRGGTEAFF.

As regards this clone: A junction end diverges from the germline sequence, so it may reflect a read error. This chain joins TRBV11-3 and TRBJ2-7; D is ambiguous. Germline CDR1 is SGHNT and CDR2 is YENEEA. The CDR3 length is 11 residues. The CDR3 bases are TGTGCCAGCAGCTCCTCCTCCGAGCAGTACTTC. It specifies CASSSSSEQYF.

The V gene is TRBV27, the J gene TRBJ1-1; D remains ambiguous. The CDR3 is 13 amino acids. CDR1 and CDR2 (germline): MNHEY, SMNVEV (reference sequence). V lost 0 bases to trimming and J lost 0 bases, with 2 bases between them. The CDR3 DNA is TGTGCCAGCAGTTTATCCGTGAACACTGAAGCTTTCTTT. Translating gives CASSLSVNTEAFF.

V gene TRBV27 combines with J gene TRBJ1-1, with 8 bases lining up with TRBD1. In germline, CDR1 is MNHEY, CDR2 SMNVEV (reference sequence). The CDR3 extends over 17 amino acids. Losses at the gene ends were 5 bases for V and 0 bases for J; bases not matched to a gene: 11. Here the CDR3 reads CASSPLSGTGMNTEAFF. DNA of the CDR3: TGTGCCAGCAGTCCTTTAAGTGGGACAGGCATGAACACTGAAGCTTTCTTT.

The chain couples TRBV19 to TRBJ2-1, with TRBD1 matching 9 bases. The V and J ends lost 4 bases and 7 bases, in that order; junction bases with no gene match: 5. Germline lookup yields CDR1 LNHDA and CDR2 SQIVND (reference sequence). The CDR3 is made up of 14 amino acids. CDR3 sequence (DNA): TGTGCCAGTAGTAAACAGGGGGCTGTGAATGAGCAGTTCTTC. Amino acids: CASSKQGAVNEQFF.

The chain couples TRBV7-9 to TRBJ1-2; TRBD1 is a possible D gene (5 bases). Germline values: CDR1 SEHNR, CDR2 FQNEAQ (reference sequence). CDR3 length: 13 amino acids. V was trimmed by 11 bases and J by 7 bases, leaving 20 bases between them. CDR3 residues: CAVGGGDSGGYTF. The CDR3 coding sequence is TGTGCCGTGGGTGGCGGGGACTCCGGTGGCTACACCTTC.

This chain joins TRBV30 and TRBJ1-2; tentative D call: TRBD1 (5 bases). The germline V gene encodes CDR1 GTSNPN and CDR2 SVGIG (reference sequence). Between the trimmed V and J ends, which lost 2 bases and 6 bases, there was a span of 13 bases. The CDR3 covers 13 residues. The DNA for the CDR3 is TGTGCCTGGAGTCCGGACAAGCCCCATGGCTACACCTTC. This gives the protein CAWSPDKPHGYTF.

This clone was counted a single time. For the CDR3, the DNA is TGTGCCTTAAAGGTCGGAGATTGCACAGATACGCAGTATTTT. Amino acid sequence: CALKVGDCTDTQYF. The chain recombines TRBV25-1 with TRBJ2-3; D gene uncertain. This CDR3 comprises 14 residues. The germline CDR1 and CDR2 sequences are MGHDK and SYGVNS. With 11 bases removed from V and 1 base from J, the gap between germline ends came to 16 bases.

The chain uses TRBV7-2 and TRBJ1-2; no firm D call. From germline, CDR1 is SGHTA and CDR2 FQGNSA. V gave up 1 base and J gave up 8 bases, with 20 bases separating them. The CDR3 length is 16 residues. For the CDR3, the DNA is TGTGCCAGCAGCTTAGACGGGAATATCGGGAGTCGGGGCTACACCTTC. It translates to CASSLDGNIGSRGYTF.